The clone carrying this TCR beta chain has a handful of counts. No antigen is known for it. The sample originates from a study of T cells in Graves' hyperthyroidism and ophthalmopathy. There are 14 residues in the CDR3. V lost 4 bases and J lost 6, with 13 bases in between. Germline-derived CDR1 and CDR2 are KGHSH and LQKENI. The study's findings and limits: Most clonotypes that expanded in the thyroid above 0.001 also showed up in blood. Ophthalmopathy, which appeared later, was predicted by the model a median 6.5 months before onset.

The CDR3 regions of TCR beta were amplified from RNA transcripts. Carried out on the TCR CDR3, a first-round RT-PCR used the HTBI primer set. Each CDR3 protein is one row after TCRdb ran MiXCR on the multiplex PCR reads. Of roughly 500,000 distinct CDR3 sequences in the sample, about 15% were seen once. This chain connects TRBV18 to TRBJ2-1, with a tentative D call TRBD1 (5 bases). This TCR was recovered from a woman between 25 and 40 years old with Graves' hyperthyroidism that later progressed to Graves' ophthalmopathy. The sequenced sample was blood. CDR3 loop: CASSLSDSINEQFF. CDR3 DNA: TGTGCCAGCTCACTTTCTGACAGTATCAATGAGCAGTTCTTC.